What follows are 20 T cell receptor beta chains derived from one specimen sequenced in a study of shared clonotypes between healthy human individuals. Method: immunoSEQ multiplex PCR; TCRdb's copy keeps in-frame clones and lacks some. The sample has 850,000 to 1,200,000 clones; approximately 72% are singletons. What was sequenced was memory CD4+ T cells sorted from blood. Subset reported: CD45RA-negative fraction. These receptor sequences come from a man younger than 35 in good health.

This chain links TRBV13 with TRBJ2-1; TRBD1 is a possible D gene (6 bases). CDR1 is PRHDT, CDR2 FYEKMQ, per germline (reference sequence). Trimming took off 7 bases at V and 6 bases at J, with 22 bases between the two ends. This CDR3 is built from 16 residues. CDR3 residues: CASTTINRDRTNEQFF. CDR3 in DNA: TGTGCCAGCACGACCATAAACAGGGACCGCACCAATGAGCAGTTCTTC.

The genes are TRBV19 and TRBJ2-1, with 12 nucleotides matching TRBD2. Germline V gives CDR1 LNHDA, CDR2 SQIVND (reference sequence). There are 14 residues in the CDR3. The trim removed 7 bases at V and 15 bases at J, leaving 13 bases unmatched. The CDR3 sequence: CASTSGTSGLPPFF. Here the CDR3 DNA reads TGTGCCAGTACTTCCGGGACTAGCGGGCTTCCACCGTTCTTC.

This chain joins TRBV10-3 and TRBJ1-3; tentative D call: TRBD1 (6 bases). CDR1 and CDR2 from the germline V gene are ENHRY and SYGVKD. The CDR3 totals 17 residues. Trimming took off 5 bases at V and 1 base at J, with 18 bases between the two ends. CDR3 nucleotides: TGTGCCATCAGTCTGACTCGACAGGAAGGGTCTGGAAACACCATATATTTT. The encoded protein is CAISLTRQEGSGNTIYF.

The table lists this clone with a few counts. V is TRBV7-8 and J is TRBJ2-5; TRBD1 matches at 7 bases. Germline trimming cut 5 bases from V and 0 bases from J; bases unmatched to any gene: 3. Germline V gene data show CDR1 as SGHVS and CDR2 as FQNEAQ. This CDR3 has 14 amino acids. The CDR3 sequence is CASSRDRDQETQYF. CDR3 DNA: TGTGCCAGCAGCAGAGACAGGGACCAAGAGACCCAGTACTTC.

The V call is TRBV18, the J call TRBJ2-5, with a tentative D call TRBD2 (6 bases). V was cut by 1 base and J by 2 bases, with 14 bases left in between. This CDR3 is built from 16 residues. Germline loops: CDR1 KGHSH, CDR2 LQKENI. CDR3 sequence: CASSPRPSAKQETQYF. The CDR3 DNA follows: TGTGCCAGCTCACCACGGCCTAGCGCAAAGCAAGAGACCCAGTACTTC.

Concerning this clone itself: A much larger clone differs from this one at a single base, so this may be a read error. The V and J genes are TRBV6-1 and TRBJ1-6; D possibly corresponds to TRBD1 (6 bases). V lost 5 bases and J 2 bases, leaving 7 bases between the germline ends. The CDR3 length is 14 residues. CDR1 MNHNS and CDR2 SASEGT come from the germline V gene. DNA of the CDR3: TGTGCCAGCAGTCCAGGGGCCTATAATTCACCCCTCCACTTT. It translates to CASSPGAYNSPLHF.

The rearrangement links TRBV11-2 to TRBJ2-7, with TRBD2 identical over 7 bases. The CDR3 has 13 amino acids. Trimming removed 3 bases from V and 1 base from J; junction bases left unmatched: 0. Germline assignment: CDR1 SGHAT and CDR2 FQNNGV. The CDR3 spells CASSLGGSYEQYF. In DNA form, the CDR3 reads TGTGCCAGCAGCTTGGGGGGGTCCTACGAGCAGTACTTC.

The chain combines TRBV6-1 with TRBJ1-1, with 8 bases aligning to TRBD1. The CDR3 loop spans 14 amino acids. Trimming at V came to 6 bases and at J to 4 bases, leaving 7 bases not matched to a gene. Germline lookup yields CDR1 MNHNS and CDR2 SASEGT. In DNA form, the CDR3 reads TGTGCCAGCAGCCTGACAGGGGAGGTCACTGAAGCTTTCTTT. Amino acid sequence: CASSLTGEVTEAFF.

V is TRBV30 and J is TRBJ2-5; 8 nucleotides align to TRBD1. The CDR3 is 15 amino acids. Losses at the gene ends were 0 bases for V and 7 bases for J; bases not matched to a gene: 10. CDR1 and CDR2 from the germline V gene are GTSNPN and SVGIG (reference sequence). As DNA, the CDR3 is TGTGCCTGGAGTGTAATTCAGGGGGCTGTCGGGACCCAGTACTTC. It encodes CAWSVIQGAVGTQYF.

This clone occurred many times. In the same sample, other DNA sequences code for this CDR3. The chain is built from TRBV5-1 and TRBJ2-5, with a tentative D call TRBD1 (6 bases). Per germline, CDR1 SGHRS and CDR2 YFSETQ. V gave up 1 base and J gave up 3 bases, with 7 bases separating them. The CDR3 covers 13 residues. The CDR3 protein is CASSLPGEETQYF. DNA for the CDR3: TGCGCCAGCAGCTTGCCAGGGGAAGAGACCCAGTACTTC.

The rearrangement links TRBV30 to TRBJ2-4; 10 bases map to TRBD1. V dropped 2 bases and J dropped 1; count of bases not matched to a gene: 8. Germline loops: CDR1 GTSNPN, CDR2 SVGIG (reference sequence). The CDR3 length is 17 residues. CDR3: CAWSRTGGGTAKNIQYF. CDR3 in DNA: TGTGCCTGGAGTCGGACAGGGGGGGGAACGGCCAAAAACATTCAGTACTTC.

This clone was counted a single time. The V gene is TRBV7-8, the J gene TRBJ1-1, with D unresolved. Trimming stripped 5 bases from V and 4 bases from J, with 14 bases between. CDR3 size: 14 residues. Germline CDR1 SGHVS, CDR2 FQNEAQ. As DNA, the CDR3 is TGTGCCAGCAGCCTAGGGAGGGCGAGCACTGAAGCTTTCTTT. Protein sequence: CASSLGRASTEAFF.

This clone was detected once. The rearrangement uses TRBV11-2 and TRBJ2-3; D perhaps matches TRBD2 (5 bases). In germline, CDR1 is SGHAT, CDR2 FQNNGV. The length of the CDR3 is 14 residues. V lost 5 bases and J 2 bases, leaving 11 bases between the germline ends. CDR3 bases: TGTGCCAGCAGCCCCCAAGCGGCCACAGATACGCAGTATTTT. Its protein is CASSPQAATDTQYF.

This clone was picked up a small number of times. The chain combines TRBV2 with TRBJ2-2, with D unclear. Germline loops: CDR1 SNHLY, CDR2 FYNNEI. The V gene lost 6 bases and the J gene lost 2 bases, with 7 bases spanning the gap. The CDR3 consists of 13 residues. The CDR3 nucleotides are TGTGCCAGCAGGCCGTCAAACACCGGGGAGCTGTTTTTT. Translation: CASRPSNTGELFF.

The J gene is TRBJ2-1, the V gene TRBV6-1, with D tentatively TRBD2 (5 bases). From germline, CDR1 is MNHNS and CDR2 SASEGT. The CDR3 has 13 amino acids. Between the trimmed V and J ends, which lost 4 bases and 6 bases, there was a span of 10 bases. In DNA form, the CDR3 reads TGTGCCAGCAGTGTCCTTGAGGGCAATGAGCAGTTCTTC. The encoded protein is CASSVLEGNEQFF.

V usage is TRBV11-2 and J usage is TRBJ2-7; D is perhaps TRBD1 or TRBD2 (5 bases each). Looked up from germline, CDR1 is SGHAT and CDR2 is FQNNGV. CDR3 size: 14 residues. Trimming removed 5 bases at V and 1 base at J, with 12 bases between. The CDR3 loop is CASSPGTVSYEQYF. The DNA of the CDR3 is TGTGCCAGCAGCCCCGGGACGGTTTCCTACGAGCAGTACTTC. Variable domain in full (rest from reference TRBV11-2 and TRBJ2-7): EAGVAQSPRYKIIEKRQSVAFWCNPISGHATLYWYQQILGQGPKLLIQFQNNGVVDDSQLPKDRFSAERLKGVDSTLKIQPAKLEDSAVYLCASSPGTVSYEQYFGPGTRLTVT.

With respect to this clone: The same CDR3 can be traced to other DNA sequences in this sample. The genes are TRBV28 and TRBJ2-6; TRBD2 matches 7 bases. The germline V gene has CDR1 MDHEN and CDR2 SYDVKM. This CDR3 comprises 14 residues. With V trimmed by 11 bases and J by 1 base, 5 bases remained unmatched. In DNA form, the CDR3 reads TGTGCCTCCCTCGGGGGGTCTGGGGCCAACGTCCTGACTTTC. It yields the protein CASLGGSGANVLTF.

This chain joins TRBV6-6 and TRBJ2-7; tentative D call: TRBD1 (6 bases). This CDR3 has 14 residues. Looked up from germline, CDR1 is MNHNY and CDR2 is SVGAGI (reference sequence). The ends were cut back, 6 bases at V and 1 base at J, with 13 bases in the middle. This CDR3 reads CASSRTQGSYEQYF. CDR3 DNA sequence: TGTGCCAGCAGCCGAACGCAGGGGTCCTACGAGCAGTACTTC.

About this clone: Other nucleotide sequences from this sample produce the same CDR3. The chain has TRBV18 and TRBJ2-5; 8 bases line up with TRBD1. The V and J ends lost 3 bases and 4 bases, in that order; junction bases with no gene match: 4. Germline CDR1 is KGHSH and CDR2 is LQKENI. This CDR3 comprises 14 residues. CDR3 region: CASSPQGAGETQYF. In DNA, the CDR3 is TGTGCCAGCTCACCCCAGGGGGCCGGAGAGACCCAGTACTTC.

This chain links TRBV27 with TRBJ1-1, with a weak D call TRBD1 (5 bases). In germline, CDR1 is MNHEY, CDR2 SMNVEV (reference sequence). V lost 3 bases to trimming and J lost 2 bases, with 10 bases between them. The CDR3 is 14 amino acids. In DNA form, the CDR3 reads TGTGCCAGCAGTTTGCGTGGGGGTAACACTGAAGCTTTCTTT. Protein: CASSLRGGNTEAFF.